This T cell receptor beta chain was identified during a study of cytomegalovirus exposure and HLA in healthy donors. Overall study findings and caveats: There were some public TCRs occurring in many donors, but most TCR sequences were rare. Reported results showed that the classifier diagnosed cytomegalovirus status with high specificity and sensitivity. When a later analysis was performed, an Asian-associated ancestry cluster reportedly had fewer N-insertions than the approximately 600-donor mean.

This PCR relied on a set of 60 Vbeta primers and 13 Jbeta primers. TCRdb's copy holds only in-frame clones and misses some; the assay was immunoSEQ multiplex PCR. The repertoire consists of 150,000 to 200,000 clones, with 75% to 85% occurring once and the leading ten covering approximately 2.2%. About this clone itself: Its antigen is not known.

The TCR sequence derives from a woman between 45 and 65 years old in good health and CMV-seronegative. The sample was PBMCs.

This CDR3 is CASSRGLLGGHTGELFF. Here the CDR3 DNA reads TGTGCCAGCAGCCGCGGTTTATTGGGGGGGCACACCGGGGAGCTGTTTTTT. The rearrangement joins TRBV5-8 to TRBJ2-2; possibly TRBD2 for D (7 bases). Trimming left V 4 bases short and J 3 bases short, with 19 bases between. The CDR3 totals 17 residues. Germline CDR1 is SGHTS and CDR2 is YDEGEE.